The clone carrying this T cell receptor beta chain was counted a single time. Sequencing used immunoSEQ multiplex PCR; TCRdb keeps in-frame clones, though not all of them. The table has about 220,000 clones, roughly 88% seen once. Germline CDR1 is MDHEN and CDR2 is SYDVKM. Trimming pared 2 bases from V and 1 base from J, leaving 16 bases between. The CDR3 spans 17 residues. The sample is drawn from a study of blood T cell repertoires in COVID-19. The sample was peripheral blood. The chain has TRBV28 and TRBJ2-3; tentatively, D is TRBD1 (6 bases). This clonotype originated in a man in his fifties with active or convalescent COVID-19. The CDR3 spells CASSLGGAGVGTDTQYF. The CDR3 nucleotides read TGTGCCAGCAGTTTAGGTGGTGCAGGGGTGGGCACAGATACGCAGTATTTT.